Detailed here is one T cell receptor beta chain. In TCRdb, the RT-PCR reads were re-called with MiXCR into one record per CDR3 protein. The sample has 800,000 to 1,000,000 distinct CDR3 sequences; over 15% are singletons. The sample belongs to a study of patients and donors after allogeneic stem cell transplantation. The sample comprised blood, either unsorted or a sorted T cell fraction (not recorded which). This clonotype was obtained from a human donor who was either an allogeneic HSCT recipient or a stem cell or donor lymphocyte infusion donor (not recorded which). It is not recorded whose cells these are; they may come from a transplant donor.

This CDR3 is CASRSTPLPTDLIYGYTF. CDR3 coding DNA: TGTGCCAGCAGGTCAACCCCCCTCCCGACAGACCTTATCTATGGCTACACCTTC. This chain links TRBV12-3 or TRBV12-4 with TRBJ1-2; D is perhaps TRBD1 (5 bases). Between the trimmed V and J ends, which lost 6 bases and 4 bases, there was a span of 27 bases. The CDR3 length is 18 residues.